This T cell receptor (beta chain) is from a study of blood T cell repertoires in COVID-19. This table comes from immunoSEQ multiplex PCR, and its TCRdb copy is limited to in-frame clones, with some not included. The sample lists some 24,000 clones, 81% occurring once. The sequence was obtained from a man between 65 and 79 years old with acute or convalescent COVID-19. Input material: peripheral blood.

The chain's CDR3 is CASRRGRVEGIQYF. The CDR3 region has the DNA TGTGCCAGCCGGAGGGGGAGGGTGGAGGGCATTCAGTACTTC. The chain joins TRBV6-5 to TRBJ2-4; possibly TRBD2 for D (7 bases). This CDR3 has 14 residues. V shed 8 bases and J shed 9 bases, with 20 bases lying between them. The V gene's germline CDR1 is MNHEY and CDR2 SVGAGI.